This T cell receptor beta chain derives from a study of T cell repertoires in cytomegalovirus infection. Remarks on this clonotype: Its cognate antigen is unknown.

There are 19 residues in the CDR3. Looked up from germline, CDR1 is SGHNT and CDR2 is YYREEE (reference sequence). V lost 3 bases to trimming and J lost 1 base; unmatched junction nucleotides: 7. TCRdb reprocessed the reads with MiXCR, giving one entry per CDR3 protein. The top ten clones hold approximately 20% of a sample with some 350,000 distinct CDR3 sequences, almost 30% of them seen once. This sequence joins TRBV5-4 and TRBJ2-1; TRBD2 matches 16 bases. The sample consisted of cultured PBMCs, taken from culture after CMV antigen stimulation. The clonotype was recovered from a human donor in good health (CMV status not recorded). Some clones in this sample may be carry-over from other donors' samples. The CDR3 DNA reads as TGTGCCAGCAGCTCTGGGACTAGCGGGGGGGCCGGATCCTACAATGAGCAGTTCTTC. Protein sequence: CASSSGTSGGAGSYNEQFF.